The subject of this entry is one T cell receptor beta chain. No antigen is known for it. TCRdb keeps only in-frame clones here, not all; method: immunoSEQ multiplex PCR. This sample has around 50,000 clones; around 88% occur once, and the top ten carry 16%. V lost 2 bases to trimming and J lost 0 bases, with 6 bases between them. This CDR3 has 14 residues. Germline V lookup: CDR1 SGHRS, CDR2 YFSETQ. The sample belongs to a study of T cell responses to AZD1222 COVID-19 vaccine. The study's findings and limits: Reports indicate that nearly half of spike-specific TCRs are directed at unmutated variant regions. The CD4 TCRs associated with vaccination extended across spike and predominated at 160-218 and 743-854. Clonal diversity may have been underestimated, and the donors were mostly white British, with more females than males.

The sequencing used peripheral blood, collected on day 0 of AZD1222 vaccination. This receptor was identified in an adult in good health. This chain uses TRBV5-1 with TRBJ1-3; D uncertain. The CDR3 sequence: CASSFTYSGNTIYF. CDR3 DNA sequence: TGCGCCAGCAGCTTCACCTACTCTGGAAACACCATATATTTT.